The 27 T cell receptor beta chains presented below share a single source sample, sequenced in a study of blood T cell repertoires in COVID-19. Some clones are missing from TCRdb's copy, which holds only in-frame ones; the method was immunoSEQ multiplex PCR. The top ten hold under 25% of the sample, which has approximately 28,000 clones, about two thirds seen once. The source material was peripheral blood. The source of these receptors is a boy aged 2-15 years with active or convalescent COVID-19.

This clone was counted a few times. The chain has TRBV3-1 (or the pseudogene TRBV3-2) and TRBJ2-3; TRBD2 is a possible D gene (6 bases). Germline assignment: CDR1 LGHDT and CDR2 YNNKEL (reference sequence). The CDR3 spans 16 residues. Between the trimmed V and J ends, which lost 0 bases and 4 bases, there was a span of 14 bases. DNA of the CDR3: TGTGCCAGCAGCCAAGAAGGTCGGGGGAAGGCAGATACGCAGTATTTT. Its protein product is CASSQEGRGKADTQYF.

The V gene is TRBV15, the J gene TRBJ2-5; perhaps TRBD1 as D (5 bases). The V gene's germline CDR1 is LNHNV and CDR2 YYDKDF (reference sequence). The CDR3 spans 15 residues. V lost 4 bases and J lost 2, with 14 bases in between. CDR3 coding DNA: TGTGCCACCAGCATTATGAGGACAAGGCAAGAGACCCAGTACTTC. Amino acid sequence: CATSIMRTRQETQYF.

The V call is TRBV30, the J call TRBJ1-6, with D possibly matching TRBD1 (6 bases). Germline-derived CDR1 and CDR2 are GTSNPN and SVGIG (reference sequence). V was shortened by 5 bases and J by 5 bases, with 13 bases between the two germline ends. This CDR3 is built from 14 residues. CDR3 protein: CAWLQGGNNSPLHF. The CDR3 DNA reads TGTGCCTGGCTACAGGGTGGCAATAATTCACCCCTCCACTTT.

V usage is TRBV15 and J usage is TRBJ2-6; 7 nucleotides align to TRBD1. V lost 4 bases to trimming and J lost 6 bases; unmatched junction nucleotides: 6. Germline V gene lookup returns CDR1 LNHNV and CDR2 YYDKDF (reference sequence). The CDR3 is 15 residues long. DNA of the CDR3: TGTGCCACCAGCATGACAGGGCTTACGGCCAACGTCCTGACTTTC. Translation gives CATSMTGLTANVLTF.

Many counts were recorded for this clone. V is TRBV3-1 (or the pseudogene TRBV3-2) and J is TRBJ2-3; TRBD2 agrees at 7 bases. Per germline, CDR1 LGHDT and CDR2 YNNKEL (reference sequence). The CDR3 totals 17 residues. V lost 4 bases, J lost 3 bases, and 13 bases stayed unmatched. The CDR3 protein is CASSPSRASGKTDTQYF. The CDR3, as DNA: TGTGCCAGCAGCCCTTCTAGGGCAAGCGGGAAAACAGATACGCAGTATTTT.

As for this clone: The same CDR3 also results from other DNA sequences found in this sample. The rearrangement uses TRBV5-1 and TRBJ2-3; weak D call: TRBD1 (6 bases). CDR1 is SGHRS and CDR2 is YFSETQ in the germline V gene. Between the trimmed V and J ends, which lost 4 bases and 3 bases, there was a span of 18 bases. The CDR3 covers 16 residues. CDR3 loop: CASSLGLVGATDTQYF. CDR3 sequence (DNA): TGCGCCAGCAGCCTAGGGCTAGTGGGGGCAACAGATACGCAGTATTTT.

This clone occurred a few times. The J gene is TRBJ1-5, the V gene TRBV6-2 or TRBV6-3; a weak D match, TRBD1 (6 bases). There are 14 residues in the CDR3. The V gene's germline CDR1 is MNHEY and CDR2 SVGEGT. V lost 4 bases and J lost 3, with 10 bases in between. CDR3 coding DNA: TGTGCCAGCAGTTTACAGGGTAACAATCAGCCCCAGCATTTT. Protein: CASSLQGNNQPQHF.

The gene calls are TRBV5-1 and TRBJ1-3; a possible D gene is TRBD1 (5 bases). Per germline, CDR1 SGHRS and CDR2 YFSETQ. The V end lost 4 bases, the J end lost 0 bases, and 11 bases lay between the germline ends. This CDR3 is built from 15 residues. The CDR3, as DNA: TGCGCCAGCAGCGGAACAGGCATCTCTGGAAACACCATATATTTT. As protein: CASSGTGISGNTIYF.

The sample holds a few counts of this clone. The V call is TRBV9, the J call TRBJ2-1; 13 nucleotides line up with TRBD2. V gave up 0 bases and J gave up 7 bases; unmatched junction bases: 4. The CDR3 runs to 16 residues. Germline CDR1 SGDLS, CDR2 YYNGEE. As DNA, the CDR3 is TGTGCCAGCAGCGTAGGAGGACTAGCGGGAGCTAATGAGCAGTTCTTC. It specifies CASSVGGLAGANEQFF.

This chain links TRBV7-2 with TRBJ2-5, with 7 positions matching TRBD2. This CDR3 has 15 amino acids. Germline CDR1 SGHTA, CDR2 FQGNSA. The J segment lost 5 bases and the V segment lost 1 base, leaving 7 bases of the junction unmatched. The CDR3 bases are TGTGCCAGCAGCTTAGGTCCGGGAGGTCGGGAGACCCAGTACTTC. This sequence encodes CASSLGPGGRETQYF. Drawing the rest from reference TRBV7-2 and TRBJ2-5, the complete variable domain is GAGVSQSPSNKVTEKGKDVELRCDPISGHTALYWYRQSLGQGLEFLIYFQGNSAPDKSGLPSDRFSAERTGGSVSTLTIQRTQQEDSAVYLCASSLGPGGRETQYFGPGTRLLVL.

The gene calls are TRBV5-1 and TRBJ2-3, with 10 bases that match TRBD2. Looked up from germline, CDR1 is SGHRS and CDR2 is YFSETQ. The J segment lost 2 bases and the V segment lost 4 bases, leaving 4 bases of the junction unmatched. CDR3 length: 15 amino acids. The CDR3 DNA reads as TGCGCCAGCAGCCGGCTAGCGGGGGACACAGATACGCAGTATTTT. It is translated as CASSRLAGDTDTQYF.

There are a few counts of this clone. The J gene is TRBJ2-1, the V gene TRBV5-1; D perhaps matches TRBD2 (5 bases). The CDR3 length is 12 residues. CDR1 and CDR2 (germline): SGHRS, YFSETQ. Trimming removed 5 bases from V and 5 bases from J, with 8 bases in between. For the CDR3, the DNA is TGCGCCAGCAGATGGAGGAACAATGAGCAGTTCTTC. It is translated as CASRWRNNEQFF.

The CDR3 loop reads CASSLSNIAGSAGNEQFF. The CDR3 bases are TGTGCCAGCAGTTTATCCAATATAGCGGGGAGTGCGGGCAATGAGCAGTTCTTC. The chain links TRBV27 to TRBJ2-1; 8 bases agree with TRBD2. CDR1 and CDR2 (germline): MNHEY, SMNVEV (reference sequence). Trimming took 0 bases from V and 6 from J; bases not matched to a gene: 13. The length of the CDR3 is 18 residues.

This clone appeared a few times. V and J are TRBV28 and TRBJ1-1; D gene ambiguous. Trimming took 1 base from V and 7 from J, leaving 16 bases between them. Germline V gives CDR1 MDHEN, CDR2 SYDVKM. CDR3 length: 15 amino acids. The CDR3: CASSLSDPRAGEAFF. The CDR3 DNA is TGTGCCAGCAGTTTATCCGACCCCCGGGCGGGTGAAGCTTTCTTT.

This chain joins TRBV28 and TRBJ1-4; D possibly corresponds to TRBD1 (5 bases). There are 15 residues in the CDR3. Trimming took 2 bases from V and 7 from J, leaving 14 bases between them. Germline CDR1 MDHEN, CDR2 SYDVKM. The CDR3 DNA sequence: TGTGCCAGCAGTTTACTTGCAGGGTTGGGTGAAAAACTGTTTTTT. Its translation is CASSLLAGLGEKLFF.

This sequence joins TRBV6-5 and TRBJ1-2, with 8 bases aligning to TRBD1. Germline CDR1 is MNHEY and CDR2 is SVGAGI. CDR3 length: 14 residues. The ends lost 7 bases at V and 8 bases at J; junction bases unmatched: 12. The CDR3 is CASTRAGGGKGYTF. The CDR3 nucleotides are TGTGCCAGCACCCGAGCAGGGGGCGGTAAAGGCTACACCTTC.

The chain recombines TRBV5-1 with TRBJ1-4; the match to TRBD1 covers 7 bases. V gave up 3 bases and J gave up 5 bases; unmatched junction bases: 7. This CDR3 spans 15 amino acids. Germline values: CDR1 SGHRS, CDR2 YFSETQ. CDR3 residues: CASSSRTGRNEKLFF. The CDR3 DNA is TGCGCCAGCAGCTCAAGGACAGGTAGAAATGAAAAACTGTTTTTT.

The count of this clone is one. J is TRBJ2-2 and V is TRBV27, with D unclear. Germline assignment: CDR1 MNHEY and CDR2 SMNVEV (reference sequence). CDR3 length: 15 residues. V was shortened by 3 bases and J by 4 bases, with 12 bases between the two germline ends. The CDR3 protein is CASSFSNNPTGELFF. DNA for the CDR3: TGTGCCAGCAGTTTTTCGAACAATCCCACCGGGGAGCTGTTTTTT.

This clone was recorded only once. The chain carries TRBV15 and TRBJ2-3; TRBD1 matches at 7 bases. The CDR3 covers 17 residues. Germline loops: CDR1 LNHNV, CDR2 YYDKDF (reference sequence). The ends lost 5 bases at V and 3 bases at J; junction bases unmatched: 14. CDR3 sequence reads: CATSWWTGPSSTDTQYF. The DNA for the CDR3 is TGTGCCACCAGCTGGTGGACAGGTCCTTCTTCGACAGATACGCAGTATTTT.

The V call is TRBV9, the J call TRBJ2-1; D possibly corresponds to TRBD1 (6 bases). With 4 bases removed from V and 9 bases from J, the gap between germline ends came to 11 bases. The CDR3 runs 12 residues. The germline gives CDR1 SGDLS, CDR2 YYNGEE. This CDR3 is CASSRQEPEQFF. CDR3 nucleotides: TGTGCCAGCAGCAGACAGGAGCCTGAGCAGTTCTTC.

As DNA, the CDR3 is TGCGCCAGCACTCCGTCCGGAGGTTCACCCCTCCACTTT. As protein: CASTPSGGSPLHF. This chain connects TRBV10-2 to TRBJ1-6; D remains ambiguous. CDR1 is WSHSY, CDR2 SAAADI, per germline. Trimming left V 7 bases short and J 9 bases short, with 13 bases between. The CDR3 length is 13 residues.

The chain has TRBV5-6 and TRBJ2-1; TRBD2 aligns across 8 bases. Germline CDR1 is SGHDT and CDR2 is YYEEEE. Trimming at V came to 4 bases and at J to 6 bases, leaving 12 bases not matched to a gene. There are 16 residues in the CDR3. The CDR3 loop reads CASSVPGLGALNEQFF. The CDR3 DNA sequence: TGTGCCAGCAGCGTACCGGGACTAGGAGCCCTCAATGAGCAGTTCTTC.

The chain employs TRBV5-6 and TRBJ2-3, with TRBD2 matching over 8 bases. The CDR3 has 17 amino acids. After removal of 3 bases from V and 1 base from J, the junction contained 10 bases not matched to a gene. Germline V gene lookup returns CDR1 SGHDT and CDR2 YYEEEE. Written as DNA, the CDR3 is TGTGCCAGCAGCTCCCTCGGGAGGGCAGGCCGCACAGATACGCAGTATTTT. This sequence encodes CASSSLGRAGRTDTQYF.

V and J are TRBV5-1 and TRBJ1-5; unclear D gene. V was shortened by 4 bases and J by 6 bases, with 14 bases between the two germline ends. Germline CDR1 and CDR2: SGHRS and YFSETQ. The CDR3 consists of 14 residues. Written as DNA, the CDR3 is TGCGCCAGCAGCCTCGGGGATGGAAGTCAGCCCCAGCATTTT. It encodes CASSLGDGSQPQHF.

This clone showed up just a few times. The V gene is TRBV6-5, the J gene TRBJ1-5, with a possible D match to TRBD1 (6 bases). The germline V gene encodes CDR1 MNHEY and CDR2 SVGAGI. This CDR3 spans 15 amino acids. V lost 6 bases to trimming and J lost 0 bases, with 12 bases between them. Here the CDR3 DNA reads TGTGCCAGCAGCTTGACAGGCTATAGCAATCAGCCCCAGCATTTT. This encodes CASSLTGYSNQPQHF.

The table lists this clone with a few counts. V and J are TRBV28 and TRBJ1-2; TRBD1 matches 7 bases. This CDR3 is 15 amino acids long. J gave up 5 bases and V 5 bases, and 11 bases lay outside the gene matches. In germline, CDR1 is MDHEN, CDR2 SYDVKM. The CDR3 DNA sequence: TGTGCCAGCAGTCTAAGGACAGGAGTTGCGTATGGCTACACCTTC. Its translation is CASSLRTGVAYGYTF.

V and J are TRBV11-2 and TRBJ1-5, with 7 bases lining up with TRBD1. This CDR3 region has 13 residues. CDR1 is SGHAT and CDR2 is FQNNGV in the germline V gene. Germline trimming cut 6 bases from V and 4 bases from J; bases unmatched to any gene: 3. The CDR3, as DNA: TGTGCCAGCAGTCCACAGGGGAATCAGCCCCAGCATTTT. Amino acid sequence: CASSPQGNQPQHF.